This T cell receptor (beta chain) came from a study of T cells after yellow fever vaccination (dated by TCRdb to between 2018 and 2020). With regard to the full study: Using CD3, CD45RA, CCR7 and CD95 staining, memory subsets (EM, EMRA, CM and Tscm) were sorted on a BD FACS Aria III. The SMART-Seq v4 Ultra Low Input RNA kit was used to prepare libraries from fractions with low cell numbers. To track T-cell clones before and after primary and booster YFV17D yellow fever vaccination, bulk TCR alpha and beta repertoires were sequenced longitudinally. Two healthy male donors, one aged 18 to 30 and one aged 30 to 40 years, were included in the cohort. Blood samples were taken at several timepoints before and after primary and secondary immunization, and bulk PBMC replicates and cell subsets were isolated. Memory subsets were sorted on days 0, 15 and 45 and at 18 months following primary vaccination, and on days 0, 15 and 45 following the 30-year booster.

What this sample's treatment or condition label stands for: live attenuated yellow fever vaccine strain. A standard Ficoll-Paque protocol was used to isolate PBMCs from peripheral blood. The RNeasy Micro Kit was used to extract RNA from sorted memory subsets. Points the paper makes about the study in general: Because the study included only a couple of donors, the extent to which the findings can be generalized is limited. A small fraction of clonotypes appeared in both the CD4 and CD8 compartments, likely as a result of convergent recombination. On day 0, almost all vaccine-responding clonotypes were found to be below detection in the sorted memory subsets. The secondary T-cell response was weaker than the primary response but faster, peaking on day 5 instead of day 15. After the booster, most clones that had expanded after primary vaccination were detected again (approximately 96% of CD4 and about 88% of CD8), suggesting broad maintenance of memory. Computational filtering was required because FACS-sorted repertoires could contain abundant contaminating clonotypes from the bulk population.

The CDR3 spans 14 residues, from the cysteine through the phenylalanine. Just CDR3 DNA is preserved here, 42 bases in frame from base 1. Sequenced on an Illumina NovaSeq 6000. TCR cDNA was synthesized by 5'RACE template switching, through which a universal primer site and unique molecular identifiers were introduced. cDNA synthesis was primed from both the TCR alpha and TCR beta constant segments. Two PCR steps were used to amplify libraries, with sample barcodes and sequencing adapters being added in the second step. Sequencing of libraries was performed on Illumina HiSeq 2500 (2x100 bp) or NovaSeq (2x150 bp). The paper's data handling went like this. Reads were demultiplexed and collapsed into UMI consensus sequences with MIGEC, and V(D)J alignment was performed with MiXCR. Using edgeR on replicate PBMC samples, clonotypes were called vaccine-responding if FDR was below 0.01 and the log2 fold change was above 5 up to day 15. CD4 or CD8 identity was assigned to each bulk clonotype according to whether the clonotype was present at higher abundance in the sequenced CD4 repertoire or the sequenced CD8 repertoire. Clonotype frequencies in memory subsets were weighted by FACS-sorted cell numbers to estimate each clone's distribution across memory phenotypes. TCRdb itself trimmed the public reads at Q25 with fastp, ran MiXCR and retained productive beta chains. For every CDR3 protein sequence, its rows merge into one entry that carries the most common genes and DNA. Here the V and J calls rest on TCRdb's processing, not on the authors' analysis. In all, the sample holds about 53,000 distinct CDR3 sequences, and about 5.6% of those were seen once. The ten largest clones capture roughly 28% of the sample.

In regard to this clonotype: Base qualities are not at hand, and no much larger clone is one base apart.

The sample here was PBMCs, either bulk or a sorted T-cell subset (CD4+, CD8+, memory, or dextramer-sorted; not recorded which), taken on the day of the yellow fever booster vaccination. Recombination linked TRBV12-2 to TRBJ1-5; TRBD1, the table's D call, was not compared with the DNA. TRBV12-2 is shown as a pseudogene. This clonotype was sampled from a man between 18 and 35 years old who received the YFV17D yellow fever vaccine. The base sequence is TGTGCAAGTCGCCCCAGGGACGGTAGTCAGCCCCAGCATTTT. This is translated as CASRPRDGSQPQHF.